The 28 T cell receptor beta chains listed next were all sequenced from one sample in a study of T cell changes during pregnancy in multiple sclerosis. Assay used: immunoSEQ multiplex PCR; TCRdb lists only in-frame clones, some missing. The sample carries tens of thousands of clones, 80% to 95% recorded once. Sequencing used peripheral blood, obtained in the second trimester of pregnancy. These receptors were taken from a female donor with multiple sclerosis, enrolled in a pregnancy study.

Written as DNA, the CDR3 is TGTGCCAGCAGCCCGCGACAGGGGAAGACCGCCTACGAGCAGTACTTC. It translates to CASSPRQGKTAYEQYF. V gene TRBV7-2 combines with J gene TRBJ2-7; 8 bases fit TRBD1. Germline values: CDR1 SGHTA, CDR2 FQGNSA. There are 16 residues in the CDR3. V trimming: 5 bases; J trimming: 2 bases; junction bases outside the gene matches: 11.

CDR3 coding DNA: TGTGCCTGGAGTGCACTAGCGGGCTTGGTCGGTGAGCAGTTCTTC. This encodes CAWSALAGLVGEQFF. V gene TRBV30 combines with J gene TRBJ2-1; 9 bases fit TRBD2. The CDR3 length is 15 residues. Germline CDR1 GTSNPN, CDR2 SVGIG (reference sequence). The V gene end was trimmed by 1 base and the J gene end by 9 bases; junction bases not matched to a gene: 10.

The chain links TRBV28 to TRBJ2-1, with 13 bases aligning to TRBD2. V gave up 5 bases and J gave up 7 bases; unmatched junction bases: 11. This CDR3 is 17 amino acids long. Germline lookup yields CDR1 MDHEN and CDR2 SYDVKM. CDR3 region: CASSQTSGRTGRNEQFF. CDR3 coding DNA: TGTGCCAGCAGTCAGACTAGCGGGAGGACCGGCAGAAATGAGCAGTTCTTC.

This chain links TRBV7-2 with TRBJ1-4, with 9 bases identical to TRBD1. V was pared by 4 bases and J by 2 bases, with 2 bases of the junction left unmatched. From germline, CDR1 is SGHTA and CDR2 FQGNSA. This CDR3 has 15 residues. This CDR3 is CASSYDRGTNEKLFF. The DNA for the CDR3 is TGTGCCAGCAGCTATGACAGGGGGACTAATGAAAAACTGTTTTTT.

The gene calls are TRBV21-1 and TRBJ2-3; the D segment call TRBD2 is taken from the table without a DNA check. TRBV21-1 is termed a pseudogene. CDR3 length: 12 residues. The CDR3 DNA follows: TGTGCCAGCAGCGAGACTACAGATACGCAGTATTTT. Its protein product is CASSETTDTQYF.

The CDR3 bases are TGTGCCAGCAGTGCAGGCTTTGAGCAGTTCTTC. It specifies CASSAGFEQFF. The rearrangement uses TRBV2 and TRBJ2-1, with unresolved D. CDR3 length: 11 amino acids. V lost 4 bases and J lost 9, with 7 bases in between. Germline assignment: CDR1 SNHLY and CDR2 FYNNEI. Filled out from reference TRBV2 and TRBJ2-1, the complete variable domain reads EPEVTQTPSHQVTQMGQEVILRCVPISNHLYFYWYRQILGQKVEFLVSFYNNEISEKSEIFDDQFSVERPDGSNFTLKIRSTKLEDSAMYFCASSAGFEQFFGPGTRLTVL.

The chain employs TRBV5-5 and TRBJ2-2; D possibly corresponds to TRBD1 (6 bases). The CDR3 is 17 amino acids. The V gene's germline CDR1 is SGHKS and CDR2 YYEKEE (reference sequence). The ends were cut back, 1 base at V and 5 bases at J, with 18 bases in the middle. The CDR3 protein is CASSLTRDTGSTGELFF. DNA for the CDR3: TGTGCCAGCAGCTTGACCCGGGACACCGGAAGTACCGGGGAGCTGTTTTTT.

For this clone: The junction departs from germline at one end; a sequencing error may be responsible. In the same sample, other DNA sequences code for this CDR3. The V call is TRBV4-1, the J call TRBJ2-2; 7 bases are a match to TRBD1. The germline CDR1 and CDR2 sequences are MGHRA and YSYEKL. The CDR3 loop spans 14 amino acids. The DNA for the CDR3 is TGCGCCAGCAGCCAACACAGGGGAGCCGGGGAGCTGTTCTTT. This codes for CASSQHRGAGELFF.

The chain has TRBV9 and TRBJ1-1, with TRBD1 matching 11 bases. V trimming: 0 bases; J trimming: 5 bases; junction bases outside the gene matches: 6. CDR1 SGDLS and CDR2 YYNGEE come from the germline V gene. This CDR3 comprises 16 residues. The CDR3 loop reads CASSVGTGGLGTEAFF. The CDR3, as DNA: TGTGCCAGCAGCGTAGGGACAGGGGGCCTTGGTACTGAAGCTTTCTTT.

V and J are TRBV28 and TRBJ1-6; D gene ambiguous. CDR3 size: 16 residues. Between the trimmed V and J ends, which lost 4 bases and 10 bases, there was a span of 20 bases. In germline, CDR1 is MDHEN, CDR2 SYDVKM. CDR3 amino acids: CASSSPTVPHWSPLHF. The CDR3 bases are TGTGCCAGCAGTTCCCCCACAGTCCCCCATTGGTCACCCCTCCACTTT.

The rearrangement uses TRBV5-6 and TRBJ2-5; the match to TRBD2 covers 7 bases. Trimming took 2 bases from V and 7 from J; bases not matched to a gene: 5. Germline V CDR1 and CDR2: SGHDT, YYEEEE. The CDR3 covers 13 residues. In DNA form, the CDR3 reads TGTGCCAGCAGCTTAAGCGGGGTGGGGACCCAGTACTTC. This translates into CASSLSGVGTQYF.

The V call is TRBV7-3, the J call TRBJ2-2; possibly TRBD1 for D (6 bases). This CDR3 contains 15 residues. V lost 2 bases to trimming and J lost 6 bases, with 13 bases between them. Germline CDR1 is SGHTA and CDR2 is FQGTGA. CDR3 coding DNA: TGTGCCAGCAGCTTATTAATGGGGGCCGCCGGGGAGCTGTTTTTT. This codes for CASSLLMGAAGELFF.

The chain uses TRBV9 and TRBJ2-6; 7 bases match TRBD1. Germline CDR1 SGDLS, CDR2 YYNGEE. V shed 4 bases, J shed 0 bases, and the junction held 13 bases outside the gene matches. The length of the CDR3 is 19 residues. DNA for the CDR3: TGTGCCAGCAGCCCCGATTCGACAGGGTGGAGCTCTGGGGCCAACGTCCTGACTTTC. Residues: CASSPDSTGWSSGANVLTF.

V is TRBV7-3 and J is TRBJ2-5; 9 positions agree with TRBD2. The CDR3 runs to 15 residues. The V gene end was trimmed by 4 bases and the J gene end by 1 base; junction bases not matched to a gene: 4. Per the germline V gene, CDR1 is SGHTA and CDR2 is FQGTGA. This CDR3 reads CASSSRGGVQETQYF. CDR3 nucleotide sequence: TGTGCCAGCAGCTCGCGCGGGGGGGTCCAAGAGACCCAGTACTTC.

V usage is TRBV30 and J usage is TRBJ2-1, with D possibly TRBD2 on 6 matching bases. V was shortened by 2 bases and J by 8 bases, with 13 bases between the two germline ends. This CDR3 is 13 amino acids long. CDR1 and CDR2 (germline): GTSNPN, SVGIG (reference sequence). CDR3 bases: TGTGCCTGGAGTTCCGGGAGTTCGGATGAGCAGTTCTTC. Protein: CAWSSGSSDEQFF.

The chain carries TRBV6-1 and TRBJ1-1, with D uncertain. The CDR3 extends over 15 amino acids. Looked up from germline, CDR1 is MNHNS and CDR2 is SASEGT. Trimming removed 1 base from V and 4 bases from J, with 13 bases in between. CDR3 nucleotide sequence: TGTGCCAGCAGTGAAGGAAGACTTCGAGGCACTGAAGCTTTCTTT. It specifies CASSEGRLRGTEAFF.

The genes are TRBV2 and TRBJ1-4, with D possibly TRBD1 on 5 matching bases. CDR3 size: 15 residues. The germline CDR1 and CDR2 sequences are SNHLY and FYNNEI. Deletions cut 5 bases from V and 0 bases from J, with 10 bases between. Written as DNA, the CDR3 is TGTGCCAGCAGTCAACGGACATCAACTAATGAAAAACTGTTTTTT. Translated: CASSQRTSTNEKLFF.

This rearrangement joins TRBV9 to TRBJ2-7, with a weak D call TRBD2 (5 bases). Looked up from germline, CDR1 is SGDLS and CDR2 is YYNGEE. Deletions cut 3 bases from V and 0 bases from J, with 13 bases between. The CDR3 consists of 15 residues. The CDR3 reads CASSARGGSSYEQYF. CDR3 DNA: TGTGCCAGCAGCGCCCGTGGAGGAAGCTCCTACGAGCAGTACTTC. Based on the CDR3 plus reference TRBV9 and TRBJ2-7, the full variable domain is DSGVTQTPKHLITATGQRVTLRCSPRSGDLSVYWYQQSLDQGLQFLIQYYNGEERAKGNILERFSAQQFPDLHSELNLSSLELGDSALYFCASSARGGSSYEQYFGPGTRLTVT.

This sequence joins TRBV7-9 and TRBJ1-4; 8 bases match TRBD1. Trimming removed 5 bases from V and 5 bases from J; junction bases left unmatched: 7. Germline-derived CDR1 and CDR2 are SEHNR and FQNEAQ (reference sequence). This CDR3 spans 15 amino acids. In DNA, the CDR3 is TGTGCCAGCAGCCCCCGGACAGGGATAAATGAAAAACTGTTTTTT. The encoded protein is CASSPRTGINEKLFF.

The chain carries TRBV30 and TRBJ2-3, with 8 bases identical to TRBD2. V shed 7 bases and J 0 bases; nucleotides not matched to a gene: 3. Germline V gene lookup returns CDR1 GTSNPN and CDR2 SVGIG (reference sequence). The length of the CDR3 is 13 residues. CDR3 DNA: TGTGCCTCCAAGCGGGGGAGCACAGATACGCAGTATTTT. It encodes CASKRGSTDTQYF.

V usage is TRBV4-1 and J usage is TRBJ2-1, with TRBD2 matching over 9 bases. V shed 4 bases, J shed 5 bases, and the junction held 6 bases outside the gene matches. This CDR3 region has 15 residues. Looked up from germline, CDR1 is MGHRA and CDR2 is YSYEKL. The CDR3 DNA is TGCGCCAGCAGCCGCCCTAGCGGGGATAACAATGAGCAGTTCTTC. This sequence encodes CASSRPSGDNNEQFF.

The J gene is TRBJ1-2, the V gene TRBV6-5; 7 bases are a match to TRBD1. The CDR3 length is 13 residues. J lost 8 bases, V lost 0 bases, and 3 bases had no gene match. The germline gives CDR1 MNHEY, CDR2 SVGAGI. The CDR3 region has the DNA TGTGCCAGCAGTTACTCGACAGGGTTGGGCTACACCTTC. The encoded protein is CASSYSTGLGYTF.

This clone was observed a few times. This chain joins TRBV10-3 and TRBJ2-7, with TRBD1 identical over 8 bases. Germline loops: CDR1 ENHRY, CDR2 SYGVKD. CDR3 length: 12 residues. With V trimmed by 10 bases and J by 4 bases, 6 bases remained unmatched. The CDR3 bases are TGTGCCACCCGGGACAGGCTTTACGAGCAGTACTTC. Translated, it gives CATRDRLYEQYF.

Here the CDR3 reads CASSTGLAGAKETQYF. CDR3 DNA sequence: TGTGCCAGCAGCACGGGACTAGCGGGGGCCAAAGAGACCCAGTACTTC. V usage is TRBV9 and J usage is TRBJ2-5; 14 positions agree with TRBD2. CDR1 is SGDLS, CDR2 YYNGEE, per germline. The CDR3 is 16 amino acids. V lost 4 bases and J lost 3; bases outside the gene matches: 5.

V gene TRBV5-1 combines with J gene TRBJ1-4; TRBD1 might be the D (5 bases). CDR1 is SGHRS and CDR2 is YFSETQ in the germline V gene. This CDR3 comprises 12 residues. With 2 bases removed from V and 8 bases from J, the gap between germline ends came to 7 bases. In DNA form, the CDR3 reads TGCGCCAGCAGCTTCACAGGAGAAAAACTGTTTTTT. Amino acids: CASSFTGEKLFF.

This clone was seen once. The gene calls are TRBV5-5 and TRBJ2-7; 10 bases are shared with TRBD1. J gave up 6 bases and V 4 bases, and 10 bases lay outside the gene matches. CDR1 is SGHKS, CDR2 YYEKEE, per germline (reference sequence). This CDR3 region has 15 residues. CDR3 in amino acids: CASSPGTGAVVEQYF. The CDR3 nucleotides are TGTGCCAGCAGCCCAGGGACAGGGGCGGTGGTCGAGCAGTACTTC. Variable domain in full (rest from reference TRBV5-5 and TRBJ2-7): DAGVTQSPTHLIKTRGQQVTLRCSPISGHKSVSWYQQVLGQGPQFIFQYYEKEERGRGNFPDRFSARQFPNYSSELNVNALLLGDSALYLCASSPGTGAVVEQYFGPGTRLTVT.

J is TRBJ2-1 and V is TRBV6-6; D ambiguous. The V end was cut by 4 bases, the J end by 8 bases, with 15 bases between. CDR1 and CDR2 (germline): MNHNY, SVGAGI (reference sequence). This CDR3 is built from 14 residues. The CDR3: CASSLTLGLYEQFF. The CDR3, as DNA: TGTGCCAGCAGTTTGACTCTAGGTTTGTATGAGCAGTTCTTC.

The rearrangement uses TRBV10-3 and TRBJ1-2, with 7 bases fitting TRBD1. The J segment lost 3 bases and the V segment lost 2 bases, leaving 18 bases of the junction unmatched. Germline V gives CDR1 ENHRY, CDR2 SYGVKD. There are 19 residues in the CDR3. The CDR3 spells CAISETPPAEGAGYYGYTF. CDR3 in DNA: TGTGCCATCAGTGAGACCCCCCCGGCGGAGGGGGCAGGTTACTATGGCTACACCTTC.